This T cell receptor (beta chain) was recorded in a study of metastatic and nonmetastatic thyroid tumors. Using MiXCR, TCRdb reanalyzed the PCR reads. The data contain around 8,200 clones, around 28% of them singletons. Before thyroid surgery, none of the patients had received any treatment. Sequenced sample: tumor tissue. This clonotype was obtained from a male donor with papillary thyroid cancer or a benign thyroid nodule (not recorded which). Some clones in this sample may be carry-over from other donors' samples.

CDR3 residues: CASSLIGETDTQYF. The DNA for the CDR3 is TGTGCCAGCAGTTTAATAGGGGAGACGGATACGCAGTATTTT. This sequence joins TRBV28 and TRBJ2-3; D is tentatively TRBD1 or TRBD2 (5 bases each). There are 14 residues in the CDR3. Germline V gene sequence: CDR1 MDHEN, CDR2 SYDVKM. Trimming took off 2 bases at V and 6 bases at J, with 12 bases between the two ends.